This record covers a single TCR beta chain. Its specificity is unknown. The data were obtained in a study of T cell repertoires in cytomegalovirus infection. The wider study: CMV epitopes in the study were HLA-C-restricted (recently identified) and HLA-B-restricted (well studied).

TCRdb recomputed calls from the reads with MiXCR, one row per CDR3 protein. The data hold fewer than 1,000,000 distinct CDR3 sequences, with roughly 31% observed a single time. This CDR3 is 12 amino acids long. Trimming removed 4 bases at V and 10 bases at J, with 13 bases between. The sample was cultured CD8+ T cells from PBMCs, taken from culture after CMV antigen stimulation. This receptor was identified in a human donor in good health (CMV status not recorded). Some clones in this sample may be carry-over from other donors' samples. The V and J genes are TRBV12-3 or TRBV12-4 and TRBJ2-5; no reliable D call. The CDR3 nucleotides are TGTGCCAGCAGTTATATCCCCCCGGACCAGTACTTC. It specifies CASSYIPPDQYF.